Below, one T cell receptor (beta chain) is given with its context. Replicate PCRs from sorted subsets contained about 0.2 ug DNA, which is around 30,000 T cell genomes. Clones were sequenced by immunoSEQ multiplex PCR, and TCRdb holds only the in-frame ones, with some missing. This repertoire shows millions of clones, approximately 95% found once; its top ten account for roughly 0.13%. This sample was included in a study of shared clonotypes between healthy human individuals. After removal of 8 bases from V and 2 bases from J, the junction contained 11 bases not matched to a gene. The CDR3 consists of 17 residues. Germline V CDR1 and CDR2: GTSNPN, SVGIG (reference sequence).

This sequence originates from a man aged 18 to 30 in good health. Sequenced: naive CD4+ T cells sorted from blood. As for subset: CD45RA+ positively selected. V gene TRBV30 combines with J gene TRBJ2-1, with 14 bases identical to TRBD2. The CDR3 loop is CAQGATSGRAAYNEQFF. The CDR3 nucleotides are TGTGCCCAGGGGGCGACTAGCGGGAGGGCCGCCTACAATGAGCAGTTCTTC. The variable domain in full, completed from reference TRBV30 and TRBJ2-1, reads SQTIHQWPATLVQPVGSPLSLECTVEGTSNPNLYWYRQAAGRGLQLLFYSVGIGQISSEVPQNLSASRPQDRQFILSSKKLLLSDSGFYLCAQGATSGRAAYNEQFFGPGTRLTVL.